The source of this T cell receptor (beta chain) is a study of response to subunit inactivated influenza vaccine. This CDR3 has 15 residues. The V end lost 0 bases, the J end lost 4 bases, and 12 bases lay between the germline ends. Looked up from germline, CDR1 is MNHEY and CDR2 is SVGAGI. TCRdb reanalysed the RT-PCR reads using MiXCR and keeps one entry per CDR3 protein. The sample includes about 620,000 distinct CDR3 sequences, around 10% of them seen just once. The sample was also reused in another study, on T cells expressing NK-cell markers. That work adds: Template switching by 5'RACE with UMIs generated the TCR beta cDNA. NKG2C+ dominant clonotype frequencies in a handful of donors were roughly 1.0-7.0% of CD8+ T cells.

The sequences come from PBMCs from blood, collected on the day of vaccination. The chain recombines TRBV6-5 with TRBJ1-1, with D perhaps TRBD1 (6 bases). The sequence was collected from a man aged 50 to 60 who received an inactivated influenza vaccine. Here the CDR3 reads CASSYSSGVSTEAFF. The CDR3 DNA is TGTGCCAGCAGTTACTCGTCAGGGGTTAGCACTGAAGCTTTCTTT.